The clone carrying this TCR beta chain has ten or more counts. The sample is drawn from a study of T cells in Graves' hyperthyroidism and ophthalmopathy. RNA transcripts served as the template for amplifying TCR beta CDR3 regions. HTBI primers were used for first-round RT-PCR of the TCR CDR3. TCRdb called the multiplex PCR reads again in MiXCR, with one record for every CDR3 protein. This sample has under 650,000 distinct CDR3 sequences, with around 15% found just once. With a duration under 2 months, the hyperthyroidism was newly diagnosed in patients aged 18 to 65. Diagnoses rested on clinical symptoms, serum thyroxine and TRAb, thyroid ultrasound and orbital computed tomography. PBMCs were collected from an approximately 10 ml volume of fresh peripheral blood. The TCR was taken from a woman in her 30s with Graves' hyperthyroidism. Sequencing used blood.

The DNA of the CDR3 is TGCGCCAGCAGCTCGGGACAGGGCGCTGAAGCTTTCTTT. This encodes CASSSGQGAEAFF. This chain connects TRBV5-1 to TRBJ1-1; 9 positions agree with TRBD1. V gave up 3 bases and J gave up 6 bases; unmatched junction bases: 3. Germline V gene lookup returns CDR1 SGHRS and CDR2 YFSETQ. There are 13 residues in the CDR3.